This T cell receptor beta chain was retrieved from a study of cytomegalovirus exposure and HLA in healthy donors. Study-wide results and limits: Per published reports, the classifier diagnosed cytomegalovirus status with high specificity and sensitivity.

The validation cohort, a group of under 150 subjects, included the donors and was separate from the approximately 670-subject first cohort. A word on this clone: The antigen remains undetermined.

Clones were sequenced by immunoSEQ multiplex PCR, and TCRdb holds only the in-frame ones, with some missing. The sample includes a few hundred thousand clones, 85% to 95% of them seen just once. The V segment lost 5 bases and the J segment 3 bases; nucleotides outside the gene matches: 4. Germline CDR1 reads SGHRS; CDR2 reads YFSETQ. The CDR3 totals 13 residues. The receptor was isolated from a woman aged 18-29 years in good health and CMV-seronegative. The specimen sequenced was PBMCs. The chain carries TRBV5-1 and TRBJ2-5; 7 bases agree with TRBD2. The CDR3 DNA reads TGCGCCAGCAGGGTGGGAGGGAAAGAGACCCAGTACTTC. It yields the protein CASRVGGKETQYF.